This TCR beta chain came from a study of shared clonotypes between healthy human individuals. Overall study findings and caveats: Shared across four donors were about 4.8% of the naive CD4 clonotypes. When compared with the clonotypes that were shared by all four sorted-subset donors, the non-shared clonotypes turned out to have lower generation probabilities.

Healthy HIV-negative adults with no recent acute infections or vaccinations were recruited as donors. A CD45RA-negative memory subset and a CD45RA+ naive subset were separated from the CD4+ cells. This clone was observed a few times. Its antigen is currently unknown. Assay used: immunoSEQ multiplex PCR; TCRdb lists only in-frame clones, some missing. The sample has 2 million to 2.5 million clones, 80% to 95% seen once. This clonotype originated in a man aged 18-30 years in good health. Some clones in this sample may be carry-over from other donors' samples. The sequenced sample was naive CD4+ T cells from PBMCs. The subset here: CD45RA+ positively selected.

Written as DNA, the CDR3 is TGTGCCAGCAGTGGCAGTAGTAATGAAAAACTGTTTTTT. Translated, it gives CASSGSSNEKLFF. The chain recombines TRBV2 with TRBJ1-4, with D unclear. Looked up from germline, CDR1 is SNHLY and CDR2 is FYNNEI. Trimming stripped 4 bases from V and 4 bases from J, with 7 bases between. The CDR3 runs to 13 residues. The entire variable domain, with the rest obtained from reference TRBV2 and TRBJ1-4, is as follows: EPEVTQTPSHQVTQMGQEVILRCVPISNHLYFYWYRQILGQKVEFLVSFYNNEISEKSEIFDDQFSVERPDGSNFTLKIRSTKLEDSAMYFCASSGSSNEKLFFGSGTQLSVL.